The 3 T cell receptor beta chains below all came from one sample that was sequenced in a study of T cell responses to AZD1222 COVID-19 vaccine. Data came from immunoSEQ multiplex PCR; TCRdb stores just in-frame clones and leaves some out. This table has 75,000 to 95,000 clones, around nine tenths appearing once. This specimen was peripheral blood, taken 28 days after the second AZD1222 dose. These TCRs come from an adult who received the AZD1222 COVID-19 vaccine.

The CDR3 DNA is TGTGCCAGCAGTACCGGGACAGGGGGCGGGGAGACCCAGTACTTC. Its protein is CASSTGTGGGETQYF. The chain joins TRBV2 to TRBJ2-5; 12 positions agree with TRBD1. The CDR3 covers 15 residues. Germline CDR1 is SNHLY and CDR2 is FYNNEI. V was clipped by 5 bases and J by 5 bases; unmatched bases: 6. The complete variable domain, with remaining parts taken from reference TRBV2 and TRBJ2-5, reads EPEVTQTPSHQVTQMGQEVILRCVPISNHLYFYWYRQILGQKVEFLVSFYNNEISEKSEIFDDQFSVERPDGSNFTLKIRSTKLEDSAMYFCASSTGTGGGETQYFGPGTRLLVL.

The chain carries TRBV7-2 and TRBJ1-5, with D possibly TRBD1 on 6 matching bases. CDR1 is SGHTA and CDR2 is FQGNSA in the germline V gene. V lost 4 bases and J lost 5, with 9 bases in between. The CDR3 runs to 13 residues. CDR3 residues: CASSYQGYQPQHF. The DNA for the CDR3 is TGTGCCAGCAGCTACCAGGGGTATCAGCCCCAGCATTTT.

V usage is TRBV7-3 and J usage is TRBJ2-5; 8 bases are shared with TRBD2. This CDR3 has 16 residues. The J segment lost 2 bases and the V segment lost 1 base, leaving 6 bases of the junction unmatched. The germline gives CDR1 SGHTA, CDR2 FQGTGA. This CDR3 reads CASSLRAPSGQETQYF. CDR3 nucleotides: TGTGCCAGCAGCTTAAGAGCCCCTAGCGGGCAAGAGACCCAGTACTTC.